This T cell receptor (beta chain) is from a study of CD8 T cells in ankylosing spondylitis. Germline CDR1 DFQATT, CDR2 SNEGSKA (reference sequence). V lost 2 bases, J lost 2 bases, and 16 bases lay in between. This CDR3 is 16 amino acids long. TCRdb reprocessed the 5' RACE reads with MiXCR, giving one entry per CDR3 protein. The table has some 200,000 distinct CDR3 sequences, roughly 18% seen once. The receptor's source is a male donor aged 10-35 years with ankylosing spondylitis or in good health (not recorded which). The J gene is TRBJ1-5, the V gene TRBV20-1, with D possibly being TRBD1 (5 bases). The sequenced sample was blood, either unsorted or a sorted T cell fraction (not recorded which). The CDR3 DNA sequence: TGCAGTGCTAGATCCCCCCAGGGTGGAGGCAATCAGCCCCAGCATTTT. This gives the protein CSARSPQGGGNQPQHF.